One and the same sample provided the 8 T cell receptor beta chains below, sequenced in a study of shared clonotypes between healthy human individuals. Using immunoSEQ multiplex PCR, the repertoire was profiled, and TCRdb retains in-frame clones only, with some absent. The data contain 2 million to 2.5 million clones, approximately 90% of them seen just once; the ten biggest clones take up more than 0.35%. The sequenced material came from naive CD4+ T cells from PBMCs. Subset given: CD45RA+ positively selected. The receptors originated from a man aged 18 to 30 in good health. Some clones in this sample may be carry-over from other donors' samples.

The genes are TRBV28 and TRBJ2-4; 8 bases are a match to TRBD2. Looked up from germline, CDR1 is MDHEN and CDR2 is SYDVKM. The CDR3 has 19 amino acids. With V trimmed by 4 bases and J by 8 bases, 22 bases remained unmatched. The CDR3 DNA reads as TGTGCCAGCAGTTCTCTCTCAGACCCACCGGGAGGGCCAGGGGACATTCAGTACTTC. Its translation: CASSSLSDPPGGPGDIQYF.

The chain joins TRBV6-1 to TRBJ1-2; no definite D call. The CDR3 spans 16 residues. Trimming removed 0 bases from V and 6 bases from J, with 17 bases in between. Per germline, CDR1 MNHNS and CDR2 SASEGT. CDR3 region: CASSEAYRTRGDGYTF. Here the CDR3 DNA reads TGTGCCAGCAGTGAAGCGTATCGGACCCGGGGAGATGGCTACACCTTC.

The chain is built from TRBV2 and TRBJ1-1; D not certain. V was clipped by 7 bases and J by 6 bases, with 12 bases between them. The CDR3 totals 12 residues. Germline CDR1 is SNHLY and CDR2 is FYNNEI. CDR3 amino acids: CASNSPPPEAFF. DNA of the CDR3: TGTGCCAGCAATAGCCCCCCCCCTGAAGCTTTCTTT. Full variable domain (remainder filled in from reference TRBV2 and TRBJ1-1): EPEVTQTPSHQVTQMGQEVILRCVPISNHLYFYWYRQILGQKVEFLVSFYNNEISEKSEIFDDQFSVERPDGSNFTLKIRSTKLEDSAMYFCASNSPPPEAFFGQGTRLTVV.

CDR3 residues: CASSPRLGNTGELFF. CDR3 sequence (DNA): TGTGCCAGCAGCCCAAGGTTAGGGAACACCGGGGAGCTGTTTTTT. This sequence joins TRBV5-6 and TRBJ2-2; D not resolved. Germline V gene lookup returns CDR1 SGHDT and CDR2 YYEEEE. V lost 4 bases and J 1 base, leaving 11 bases between the germline ends. This CDR3 is 15 amino acids long.

This chain links TRBV6-5 with TRBJ1-5; the D gene is possibly TRBD1 (6 bases). CDR1 is MNHEY and CDR2 is SVGAGI in the germline V gene. The CDR3 length is 13 residues. V lost 4 bases to trimming and J lost 7 bases, with 11 bases between them. This CDR3 reads CASSSQGRQPQHF. The CDR3 DNA sequence: TGTGCCAGCAGTTCACAGGGTCGACAGCCCCAGCATTTT.

V is TRBV25-1 and J is TRBJ2-7; D possibly corresponds to TRBD1 (6 bases). The CDR3 has 15 residues. With 6 bases removed from V and 0 bases from J, the gap between germline ends came to 15 bases. Germline V lookup: CDR1 MGHDK, CDR2 SYGVNS. CDR3 in DNA: TGTGCCAGCAGCATCCTGACAGGCAGCTCCTACGAGCAGTACTTC. It specifies CASSILTGSSYEQYF.

The CDR3 loop reads CASSLQSGPTDTQYF. CDR3 in DNA: TGTGCCAGCAGCTTACAAAGCGGCCCAACAGATACGCAGTATTTT. The chain has TRBV7-2 and TRBJ2-3, with a possible D match to TRBD2 (5 bases). Germline loops: CDR1 SGHTA, CDR2 FQGNSA. Trimming shortened V by 2 bases and J by 3 bases, and 12 bases separated the two germline ends. The CDR3 sequence is 15 residues long.

V usage is TRBV19 and J usage is TRBJ2-7; 12 nucleotides agree with TRBD1. V dropped 4 bases and J dropped 3; count of bases not matched to a gene: 4. This CDR3 contains 15 residues. Germline values: CDR1 LNHDA, CDR2 SQIVND (reference sequence). The CDR3 protein is CASSRDRGRLYEQYF. CDR3 bases: TGTGCCAGTAGTAGGGACAGGGGGCGTCTCTACGAGCAGTACTTC. Complete variable domain (other parts from reference TRBV19 and TRBJ2-7): DGGITQSPKYLFRKEGQNVTLSCEQNLNHDAMYWYRQDPGQGLRLIYYSQIVNDFQKGDIAEGYSVSREKKESFPLTVTSAQKNPTAFYLCASSRDRGRLYEQYFGPGTRLTVT.